Listed below are T cell receptor beta chains from one sample, sequenced in a study of blood T cell repertoires in COVID-19. Assay: immunoSEQ multiplex PCR; the TCRdb copy retains only in-frame clones and omits some. Among some 140,000 clones listed, roughly three quarters were seen once. Sample: peripheral blood. All receptors come from a woman in her 70s with COVID-19, enrolled during active disease. Both conserved end residues are part of each CDR3. Fields, in order: D gene, J gene, clone size, CDR3 length, V gene, CDR3 protein, CDR3 DNA. The D gene is left open where the match is weak. Only part of the rows carry a size: once, few, many, or a class if the clone is expanded.

D: NA
J: TRBJ1-2
size: NA
length: 11
V: TRBV28
CDR3: CASSETSARTF
DNA: TGTGCCAGCAGTGAAACCTCTGCTCGGACCTTC

D: TRBD1
J: TRBJ2-7
size: NA
length: 16
V: TRBV19
CDR3: CASSPRDSKGSYEQYF
DNA: TGTGCCAGTAGTCCTCGGGACAGTAAAGGGTCCTACGAGCAGTACTTC

D: TRBD2
J: TRBJ2-1
size: NA
length: 16
V: TRBV6-4
CDR3: CASSGLAGDSYNEQFF
DNA: TGTGCCAGCAGTGGCCTAGCGGGGGACTCCTACAATGAGCAGTTCTTC

D: NA
J: TRBJ1-3
size: NA
length: 15
V: TRBV6-2/TRBV6-3
CDR3: CASSYTSRQQNTIYF
DNA: TGTGCCAGCAGTTACACCTCTCGACAGCAGAACACCATATATTTT

D: NA
J: TRBJ1-1
size: NA
length: 13
V: TRBV7-9
CDR3: CASSLGGLQGAFF
DNA: TGTGCCAGCAGCCTGGGTGGTTTGCAGGGTGCTTTCTTT

D: NA
J: TRBJ2-5
size: NA
length: 14
V: TRBV5-1
CDR3: CASSLGPNQETQYF
DNA: TGCGCCAGCAGCTTGGGGCCAAACCAAGAGACCCAGTACTTC

D: NA
J: TRBJ1-1
size: NA
length: 13
V: TRBV7-9
CDR3: CASSSLGTTEAFF
DNA: TGTGCCAGCAGCTCCTTGGGCACCACTGAAGCTTTCTTT

D: NA
J: TRBJ2-5
size: NA
length: 12
V: TRBV2
CDR3: CASSEQRETQYF
DNA: TGTGCCAGCAGTGAACAGAGGGAGACCCAGTACTTC

D: NA
J: TRBJ1-5
size: few
length: 14
V: TRBV5-6
CDR3: CASSLGTENQPQHF
DNA: TGTGCCAGCAGCTTGGGAACAGAGAATCAGCCCCAGCATTTT

D: TRBD1
J: TRBJ2-5
size: few
length: 16
V: TRBV6-2/TRBV6-3
CDR3: CASSSRQGFRQETQYF
DNA: TGTGCCAGCAGTTCTCGACAGGGCTTTCGCCAAGAGACCCAGTACTTC

D: NA
J: TRBJ2-2
size: NA
length: 14
V: TRBV7-9
CDR3: CASSPPLISGELFF
DNA: TGTGCCAGCAGCCCCCCCTTAATTTCCGGGGAGCTGTTTTTT

D: TRBD2
J: TRBJ2-3
size: NA
length: 15
V: TRBV5-1
CDR3: CASSFGAGGSDTQYF
DNA: TGCGCCAGCAGCTTCGGAGCGGGGGGTTCAGATACGCAGTATTTT

D: TRBD1
J: TRBJ2-1
size: NA
length: 11
V: TRBV29-1
CDR3: CSAGDRGEQFF
DNA: TGCAGCGCCGGAGACAGGGGAGAACAGTTCTTC

D: NA
J: TRBJ1-1
size: NA
length: 15
V: TRBV28
CDR3: CASSLWDSKATEAFF
DNA: TGTGCCAGCAGTTTATGGGACAGCAAAGCCACTGAAGCTTTCTTT

D: NA
J: TRBJ2-7
size: NA
length: 12
V: TRBV6-6
CDR3: CASSYELFEQYF
DNA: TGTGCCAGCAGTTACGAACTATTCGAGCAGTACTTC

D: NA
J: TRBJ1-2
size: NA
length: 14
V: TRBV6-6
CDR3: CASSYVQGSYGYTF
DNA: TGTGCCAGCAGTTACGTTCAGGGGAGCTATGGCTACACCTTC